The 11 T cell receptor beta chains presented below share a single source sample, sequenced in a study of blood T cells in healthy people across ages. Alongside a J-beta primer mix, a sample-barcoded 5' primer served in a second PCR lasting about 7 to 12 cycles. MiXCR, applied by TCRdb to the 5' RACE reads, yields one record per CDR3 protein. The profile shows about 1,400,000 distinct CDR3 sequences, around two fifths of them singletons. Sequencing input: blood. These receptors were collected from a woman aged 18 to 35 in good health.

This clonotype was observed at least ten times. This chain links TRBV29-1 with TRBJ2-1, with D uncertain. CDR1 and CDR2 from the germline V gene are SQVTM and ANQGSEA. The CDR3 contains 11 residues. V was pared by 5 bases and J by 5 bases, with 7 bases between. The DNA of the CDR3 is TGCAGCGTTCGCGCTAACAATGAGCAGTTCTTC. Its translation is CSVRANNEQFF.

This rearrangement joins TRBV5-5 to TRBJ1-1; 8 positions match TRBD1. The CDR3 runs 14 residues. V shed 8 bases and J 0 bases; nucleotides not matched to a gene: 6. The V gene's germline CDR1 is SGHKS and CDR2 YYEKEE (reference sequence). CDR3 sequence: CASLDRGMNTEAFF. Written as DNA, the CDR3 is TGTGCCAGTCTAGACAGGGGAATGAACACTGAAGCTTTCTTT. The variable domain in full, with the rest retrieved from reference TRBV5-5 and TRBJ1-1, is DAGVTQSPTHLIKTRGQQVTLRCSPISGHKSVSWYQQVLGQGPQFIFQYYEKEERGRGNFPDRFSARQFPNYSSELNVNALLLGDSALYLCASLDRGMNTEAFFGQGTRLTVV.

The chain combines TRBV12-3 or TRBV12-4 with TRBJ2-3, with TRBD2 identical over 14 bases. The CDR3 is 17 amino acids. J lost 2 bases, V lost 3 bases, and 4 bases had no gene match. As DNA, the CDR3 is TGTGCCAGCAGTTTTGGGACTAGCGGGAGCGCCACAGATACGCAGTATTTT. Translated: CASSFGTSGSATDTQYF.

This chain uses TRBV7-2 with TRBJ2-7; 10 bases are shared with TRBD2. The germline V gene encodes CDR1 SGHTA and CDR2 FQGNSA. Trimming removed 6 bases from V and 0 bases from J; junction bases left unmatched: 5. This CDR3 region has 15 residues. The CDR3 reads CASRVSGRGSYEQYF. The CDR3 nucleotides are TGTGCCAGCAGGGTAAGCGGGAGGGGCTCCTACGAGCAGTACTTC.

This clonotype appeared a few times. This sequence joins TRBV10-3 and TRBJ2-7; no definite D call. Trimming took off 2 bases at V and 0 bases at J, with 11 bases between the two ends. Germline V gene lookup returns CDR1 ENHRY and CDR2 SYGVKD. The CDR3 consists of 15 residues. CDR3 sequence: CAISEGSLTSYEQYF. DNA for the CDR3: TGTGCCATCAGTGAGGGCAGCCTGACCTCCTACGAGCAGTACTTC.

This clonotype has just a few counts. CDR3 DNA sequence: TGTGCCAGCAGCTTCAAAGACAGATACACAGATACGCAGTATTTT. Translated: CASSFKDRYTDTQYF. This sequence joins TRBV7-9 and TRBJ2-3, with D maybe TRBD1 (5 bases). The CDR3 totals 15 residues. CDR1 SEHNR and CDR2 FQNEAQ come from the germline V gene (reference sequence). Between the trimmed V and J ends, which lost 3 bases and 2 bases, there was a span of 12 bases. Based on the CDR3 plus reference TRBV7-9 and TRBJ2-3, the full variable domain is DTGVSQNPRHKITKRGQNVTFRCDPISEHNRLYWYRQTLGQGPEFLTYFQNEAQLEKSRLLSDRFSAERPKGSFSTLEIQRTEQGDSAMYLCASSFKDRYTDTQYFGPGTRLTVL.

This chain links TRBV21-1 with TRBJ1-2. TRBV21-1 is termed a pseudogene. This CDR3 has 12 amino acids. In DNA form, the CDR3 reads TGTGCCAGCAGCAAATCGAGGGAGGGCTACACCTTC. Protein product: CASSKSREGYTF.

J is TRBJ2-7 and V is TRBV7-6, with D uncertain. This CDR3 is built from 13 residues. Trimming shortened V by 0 bases and J by 4 bases, and 7 bases separated the two germline ends. The germline V gene encodes CDR1 SGHVS and CDR2 FNYEAQ. In DNA form, the CDR3 reads TGTGCCAGCAGCTTAGCTCAATCTTACGAGCAGTACTTC. Its protein product is CASSLAQSYEQYF.

This clonotype has a handful of counts. V usage is TRBV2 and J usage is TRBJ2-7; no firm D call. The CDR3 has 10 residues. V lost 10 bases, J lost 6 bases, and 10 bases lay in between. CDR1 SNHLY and CDR2 FYNNEI come from the germline V gene. CDR3 protein: CAIQTGEQYF. The DNA of the CDR3 is TGTGCCATTCAAACGGGCGAGCAGTACTTC.

This clonotype was counted ten times or more. V usage is TRBV7-9 and J usage is TRBJ2-5; D call uncertain. V was trimmed by 0 bases and J by 0 bases, leaving 5 bases between them. Germline assignment: CDR1 SEHNR and CDR2 FQNEAQ (reference sequence). The CDR3 totals 14 residues. The CDR3 nucleotides are TGTGCCAGCAGCTTAGCGGGGTACCAAGAGACCCAGTACTTC. This gives the protein CASSLAGYQETQYF.

V usage is TRBV4-1 and J usage is TRBJ2-5; 7 bases line up with TRBD2. CDR1 MGHRA and CDR2 YSYEKL come from the germline V gene. The CDR3 length is 17 residues. With V trimmed by 0 bases and J by 4 bases, 11 bases remained unmatched. CDR3 DNA: TGCGCCAGCAGCCAAGATAGGGAGGGAGGGCCGAGAGAGACCCAGTACTTC. It specifies CASSQDREGGPRETQYF.